These T cell receptor beta chains were read from a single sample in a study of T cells expressing NK-cell markers. TCRdb re-analyzed the 5' RACE reads; it lists each CDR3 protein once, without DNA. The table gives around 550,000 distinct CDR3 sequences; the top ten clones make up roughly 3.6% of it. Sequencing used blood T cells: a sorted CD56 or NKG2C T cell subset, CD4+ or CD8+ T cells, or bulk PBMC T cells (not recorded which). The receptors originated from a man younger than 30 in good health. Both conserved end residues are part of each CDR3.

j_gene	v_gene	CDR3aa
TRBJ2-2	TRBV5-6	CASSPKAGRNTGELFF
TRBJ1-1	TRBV7-9	CASSHLTYEAFF
TRBJ2-7	TRBV24-1	CATSGTGEDYEQYF
TRBJ1-5	TRBV12-3/TRBV12-4	CASSLAGRNQPQHF
TRBJ2-4	TRBV25-1	CASSEVGLQGRDIQYF
TRBJ2-1	TRBV5-6	CASSLVSGGTSSYNEQFF
TRBJ2-1	TRBV5-1	CASSADGQSYNEQFF
TRBJ1-5	TRBV20-1	CSAKGQGAGQPQHF
TRBJ2-5	TRBV20-1	CSAIHPPGETQYF
TRBJ2-3	TRBV3-1	CASSPWTSGRGPDTQYF
TRBJ1-1	TRBV30	CAWRVDGGAFF
TRBJ2-5	TRBV4-3	CASSQERHAPAAQYF
TRBJ1-2	TRBV27	CASSLSIGERAGYTF
TRBJ2-2	TRBV12-3/TRBV12-4	CASSFSVGTGELFF
TRBJ2-1	TRBV7-9	CASSLAVRTYNEQFF
TRBJ1-2	TRBV24-1	CATRDRDGYTF
TRBJ2-5	TRBV4-2	CASSPPLAEGEETQYF
TRBJ1-5	TRBV5-1	CASSFDRGPGQPQHF
TRBJ2-4	TRBV18	CASHSPLGGGKNIQYF
TRBJ1-2	TRBV20-1	CSASANYGYTF
TRBJ2-2	TRBV12-3/TRBV12-4	CASSSPGEGELFF
TRBJ2-4	TRBV5-1	CASSLDGRPQYF
TRBJ1-2	TRBV28	CASSPTGYGYTF
TRBJ2-3	TRBV27	CASSLQGFITDTQYF
TRBJ2-3	TRBV7-9	CASSLGRESTDTQYF
TRBJ1-5	TRBV6-1	CASSEQGSQPQHF
TRBJ2-4	TRBV4-1	CASSPPVGPKNIQYF
TRBJ2-1	TRBV27	CASSHRRELSYNEQFF
TRBJ2-5	TRBV29-1	CSVDGTGNPQETQYF